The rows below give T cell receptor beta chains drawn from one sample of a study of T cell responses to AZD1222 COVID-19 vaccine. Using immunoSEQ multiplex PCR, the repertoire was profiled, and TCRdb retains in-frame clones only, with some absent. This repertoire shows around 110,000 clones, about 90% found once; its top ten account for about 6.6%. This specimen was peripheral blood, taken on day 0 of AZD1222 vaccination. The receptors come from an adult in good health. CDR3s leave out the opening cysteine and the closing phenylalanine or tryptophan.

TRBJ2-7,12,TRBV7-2,ASTSGGSSYEQY
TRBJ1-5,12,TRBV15,ATSRDRRSQPQH
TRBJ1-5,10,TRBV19,ASKGSNQPQH
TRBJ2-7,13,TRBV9,ASSAGLDLTYEQY
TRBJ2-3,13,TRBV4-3,ASSLGGEGKDTQY
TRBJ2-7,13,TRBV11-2,ASSSPGLSSYEQY
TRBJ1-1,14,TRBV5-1,ASSTRTGVPPTEAF
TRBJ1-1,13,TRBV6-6,ASSAGRGMNTEAF
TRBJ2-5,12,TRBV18,ASSRTSGQETQY
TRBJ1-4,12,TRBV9,ASSVLGGREKLF
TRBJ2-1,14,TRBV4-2,ASSQGLADSYNEQF
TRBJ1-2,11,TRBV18,ASSPDRDFGYT
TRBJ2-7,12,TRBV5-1,ASSLEDRTYEQY
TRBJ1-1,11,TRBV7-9,ASSLRESPEAF
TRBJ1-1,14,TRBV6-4,ASSGVGHGGNTEAF
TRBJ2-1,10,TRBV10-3,AISRTGDEQF
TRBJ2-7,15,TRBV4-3,ASSQRTGTGNSYEQY
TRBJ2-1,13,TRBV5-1,ASSLSAGGPDEQF
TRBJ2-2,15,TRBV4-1,ASSHYGGQGNTGELF
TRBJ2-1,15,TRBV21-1,ASSKGGGVGCYNEQF
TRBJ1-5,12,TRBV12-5,ASGQDSFNQPQH
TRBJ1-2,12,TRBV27,ASRALLGSVGYT
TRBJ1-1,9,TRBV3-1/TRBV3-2,ASSQYEGAF
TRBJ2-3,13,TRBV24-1,ATNVTGMRPDTQY
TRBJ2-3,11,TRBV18,ASSPLVGDTQY
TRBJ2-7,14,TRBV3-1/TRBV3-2,ASSQHTGPKTYEQY
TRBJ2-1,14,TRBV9,ASSPPSGRKGDEQF
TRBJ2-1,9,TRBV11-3,ASSLVREQF
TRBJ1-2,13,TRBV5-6,ASSLADSTFYGYT
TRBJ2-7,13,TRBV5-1,ASSLAFSGVYEQY
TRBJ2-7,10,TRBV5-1,ASSLLTYEQY
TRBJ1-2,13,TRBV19,ASSTIASGLYGYT
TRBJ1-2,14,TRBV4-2,ASSQETGPTPYGYT
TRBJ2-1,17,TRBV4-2,ASSQGTSGSSWGYNEQF
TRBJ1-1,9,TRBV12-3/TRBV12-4,ASSLGGLAF
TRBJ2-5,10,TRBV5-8,ASSSQVGTQY
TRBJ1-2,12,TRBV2,ASIPGIGVVGYT
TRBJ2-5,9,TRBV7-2,ASSSQETQY
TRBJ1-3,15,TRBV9,ASSVGDPRFPGNTIY
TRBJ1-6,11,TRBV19,AGTGQYNSPLH
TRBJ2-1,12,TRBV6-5,ASSYSGQLGEQF
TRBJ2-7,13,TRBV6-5,ASRPSGGGIYEQY